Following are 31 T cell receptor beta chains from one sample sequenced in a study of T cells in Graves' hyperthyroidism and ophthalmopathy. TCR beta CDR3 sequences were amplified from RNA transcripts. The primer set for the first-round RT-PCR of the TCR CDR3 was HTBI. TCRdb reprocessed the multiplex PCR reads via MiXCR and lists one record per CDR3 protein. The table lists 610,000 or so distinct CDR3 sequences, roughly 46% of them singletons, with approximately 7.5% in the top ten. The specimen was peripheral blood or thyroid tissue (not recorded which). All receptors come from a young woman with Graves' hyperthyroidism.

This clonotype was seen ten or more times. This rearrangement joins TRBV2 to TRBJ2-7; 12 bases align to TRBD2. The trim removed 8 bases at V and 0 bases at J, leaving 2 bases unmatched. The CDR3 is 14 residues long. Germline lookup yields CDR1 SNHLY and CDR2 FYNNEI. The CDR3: CASRTSGNSYEQYF. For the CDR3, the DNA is TGTGCCAGCCGGACTAGCGGGAACTCCTACGAGCAGTACTTC. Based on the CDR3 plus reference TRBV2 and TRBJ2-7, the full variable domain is EPEVTQTPSHQVTQMGQEVILRCVPISNHLYFYWYRQILGQKVEFLVSFYNNEISEKSEIFDDQFSVERPDGSNFTLKIRSTKLEDSAMYFCASRTSGNSYEQYFGPGTRLTVT.

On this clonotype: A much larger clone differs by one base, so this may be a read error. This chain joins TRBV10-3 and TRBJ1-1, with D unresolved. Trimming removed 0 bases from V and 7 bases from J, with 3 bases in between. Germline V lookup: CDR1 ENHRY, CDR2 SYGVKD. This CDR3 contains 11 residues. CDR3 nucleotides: TGTGCCATCAGTGAGTCGGTTGAAGCTTTCTTT. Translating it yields CAISESVEAFF.

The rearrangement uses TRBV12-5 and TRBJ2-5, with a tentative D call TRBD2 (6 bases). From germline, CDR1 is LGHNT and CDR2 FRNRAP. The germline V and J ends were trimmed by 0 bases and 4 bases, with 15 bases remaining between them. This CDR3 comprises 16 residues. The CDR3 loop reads CASGLVLRTKGETQYF. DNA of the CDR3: TGTGCTAGTGGTTTGGTACTAAGGACTAAGGGAGAGACCCAGTACTTC. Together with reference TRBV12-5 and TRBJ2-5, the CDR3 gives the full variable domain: DARVTQTPRHKVTEMGQEVTMRCQPILGHNTVFWYRQTMMQGLELLAYFRNRAPLDDSGMPKDRFSAEMPDATLATLKIQPSEPRDSAVYFCASGLVLRTKGETQYFGPGTRLLVL.

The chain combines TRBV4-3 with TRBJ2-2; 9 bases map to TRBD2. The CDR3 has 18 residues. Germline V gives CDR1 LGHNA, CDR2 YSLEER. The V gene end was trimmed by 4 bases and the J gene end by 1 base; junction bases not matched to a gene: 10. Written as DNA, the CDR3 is TGCGCCAGCAGCCCTGAGGTAGCGGGAGCGATGAACACCGGGGAGCTGTTTTTT. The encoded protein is CASSPEVAGAMNTGELFF.

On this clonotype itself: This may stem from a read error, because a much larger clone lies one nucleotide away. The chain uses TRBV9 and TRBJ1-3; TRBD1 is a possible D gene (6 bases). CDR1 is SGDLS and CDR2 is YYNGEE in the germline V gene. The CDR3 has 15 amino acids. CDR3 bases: TGTGCCAGCAGCGCCGACCAGGGGACTGGAAGCACCATATATTTT. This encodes CASSADQGTGSTIYF.

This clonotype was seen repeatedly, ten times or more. CDR3 DNA sequence: TGTGCCAGCAGCTCCCTCAGCGTTGACTATGGCTACACCTTC. It is translated as CASSSLSVDYGYTF. The rearrangement links TRBV7-8 to TRBJ1-2; D gene unclear. Germline V lookup: CDR1 SGHVS, CDR2 FQNEAQ. The CDR3 contains 14 residues. The germline V and J ends were trimmed by 4 bases and 3 bases, with 12 bases remaining between them.

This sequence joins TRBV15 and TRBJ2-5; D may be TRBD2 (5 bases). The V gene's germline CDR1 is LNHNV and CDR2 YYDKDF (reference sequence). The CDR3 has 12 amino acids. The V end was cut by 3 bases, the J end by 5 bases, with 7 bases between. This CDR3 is CATSRKRETQYF. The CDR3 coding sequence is TGTGCCACCAGCAGGAAGCGGGAGACCCAGTACTTC.

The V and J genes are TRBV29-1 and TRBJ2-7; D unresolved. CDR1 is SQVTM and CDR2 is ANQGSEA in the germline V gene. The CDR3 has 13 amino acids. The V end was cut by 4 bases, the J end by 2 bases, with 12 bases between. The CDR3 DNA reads TGCAGCGTTGCACTGAGCATTACCTACGAGCAGTACTTC. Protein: CSVALSITYEQYF.

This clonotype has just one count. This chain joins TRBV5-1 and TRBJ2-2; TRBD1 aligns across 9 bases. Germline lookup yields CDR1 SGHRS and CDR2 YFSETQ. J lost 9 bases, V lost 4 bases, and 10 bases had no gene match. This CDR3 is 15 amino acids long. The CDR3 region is CASSGTGKGSRELFF. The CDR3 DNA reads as TGCGCCAGCAGCGGGACAGGGAAAGGATCGAGGGAGCTGTTTTTT.

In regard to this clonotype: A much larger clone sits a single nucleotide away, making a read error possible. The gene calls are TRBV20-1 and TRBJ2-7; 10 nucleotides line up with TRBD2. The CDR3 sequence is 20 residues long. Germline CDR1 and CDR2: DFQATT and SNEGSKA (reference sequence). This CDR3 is CSASLRTRTSGSIGSYEQCF. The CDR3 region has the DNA TGCAGTGCTAGTTTACGGACTAGGACTAGCGGTTCGATAGGGTCCTACGAGCAGTGCTTC.

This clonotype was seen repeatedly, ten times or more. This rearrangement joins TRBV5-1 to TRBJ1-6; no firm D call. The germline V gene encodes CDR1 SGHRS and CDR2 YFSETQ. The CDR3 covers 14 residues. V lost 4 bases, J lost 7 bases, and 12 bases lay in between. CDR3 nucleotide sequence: TGCGCCAGCAGCCCCACGGAAACAAATTCACCCCTCCACTTT. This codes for CASSPTETNSPLHF.

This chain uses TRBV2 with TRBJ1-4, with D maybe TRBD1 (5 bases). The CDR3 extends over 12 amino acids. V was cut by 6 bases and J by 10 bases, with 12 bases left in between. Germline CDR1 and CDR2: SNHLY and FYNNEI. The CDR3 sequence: CASRTQVGKLFF. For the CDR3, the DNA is TGTGCCAGCAGGACACAGGTCGGAAAACTGTTTTTT.

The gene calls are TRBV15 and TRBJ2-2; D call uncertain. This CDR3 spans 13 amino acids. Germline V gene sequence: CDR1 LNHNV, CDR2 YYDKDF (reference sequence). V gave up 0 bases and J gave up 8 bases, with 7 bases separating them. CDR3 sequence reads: CATSRDITGELFF. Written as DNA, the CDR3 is TGTGCCACCAGCAGAGATATTACGGGGGAGCTGTTTTTT.

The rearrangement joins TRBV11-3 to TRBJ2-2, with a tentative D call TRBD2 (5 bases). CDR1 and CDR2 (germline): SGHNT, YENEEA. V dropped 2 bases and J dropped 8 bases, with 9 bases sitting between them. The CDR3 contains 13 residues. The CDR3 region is CASSLFGGGELFF. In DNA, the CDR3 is TGTGCCAGCAGCTTATTCGGAGGAGGGGAGCTGTTTTTT.

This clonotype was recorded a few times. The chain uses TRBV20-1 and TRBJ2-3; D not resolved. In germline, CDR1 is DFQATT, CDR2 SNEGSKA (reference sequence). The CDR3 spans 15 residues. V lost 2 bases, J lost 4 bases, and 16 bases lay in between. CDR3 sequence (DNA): TGCAGTGCTAGAAACCGAGGTAGAGGCGCAGATACGCAGTATTTT. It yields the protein CSARNRGRGADTQYF.

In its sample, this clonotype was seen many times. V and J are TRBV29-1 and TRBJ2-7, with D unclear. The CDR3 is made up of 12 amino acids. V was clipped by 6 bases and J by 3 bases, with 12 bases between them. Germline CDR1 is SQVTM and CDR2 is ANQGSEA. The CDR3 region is CSVKTEHYEQYF. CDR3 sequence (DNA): TGCAGCGTGAAGACCGAACACTACGAGCAGTACTTC.

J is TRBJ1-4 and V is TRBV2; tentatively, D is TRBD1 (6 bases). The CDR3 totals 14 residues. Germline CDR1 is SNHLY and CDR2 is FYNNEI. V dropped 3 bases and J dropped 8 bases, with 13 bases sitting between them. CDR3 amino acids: CASSDRGVREKLFF. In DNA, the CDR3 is TGTGCCAGCAGTGACAGGGGAGTAAGGGAAAAACTGTTTTTT.

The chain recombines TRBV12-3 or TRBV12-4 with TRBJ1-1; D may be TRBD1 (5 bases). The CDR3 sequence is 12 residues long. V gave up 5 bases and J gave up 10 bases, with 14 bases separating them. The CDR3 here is CASSRSGGTAFF. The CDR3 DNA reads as TGTGCCAGCAGTCGGTCCGGGGGTACAGCTTTCTTT.

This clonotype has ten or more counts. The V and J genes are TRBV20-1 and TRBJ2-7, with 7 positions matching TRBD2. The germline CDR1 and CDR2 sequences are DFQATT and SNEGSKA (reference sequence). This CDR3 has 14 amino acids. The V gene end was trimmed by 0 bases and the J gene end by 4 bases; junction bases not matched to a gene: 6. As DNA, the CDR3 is TGCAGTGCTAGAGATGCTAGCGGATCGTACGAGCAGTACTTC. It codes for CSARDASGSYEQYF.

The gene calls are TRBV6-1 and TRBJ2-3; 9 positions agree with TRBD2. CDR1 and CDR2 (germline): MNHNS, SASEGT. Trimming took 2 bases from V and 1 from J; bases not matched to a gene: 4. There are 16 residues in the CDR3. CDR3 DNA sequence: TGTGCCAGCAGTGAAAAGCGCGGGAGGGGCACAGATACGCAGTATTTT. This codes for CASSEKRGRGTDTQYF.

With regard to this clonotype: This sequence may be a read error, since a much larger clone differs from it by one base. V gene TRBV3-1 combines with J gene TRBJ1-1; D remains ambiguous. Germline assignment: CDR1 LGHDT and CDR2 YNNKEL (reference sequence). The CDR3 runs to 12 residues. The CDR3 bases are TGTACCAGCAGCCAAGCCAGGAACGAAGCTTTCTTT. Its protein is CTSSQARNEAFF. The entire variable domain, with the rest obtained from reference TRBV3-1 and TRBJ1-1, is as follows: DTAVSQTPKYLVTQMGNDKSIKCEQNLGHDTMYWYKQDSKKFLKIMFSYNNKELIINETVPNRFSPKSPDKAHLNLHINSLELGDSAVYFCTSSQARNEAFFGQGTRLTVV.

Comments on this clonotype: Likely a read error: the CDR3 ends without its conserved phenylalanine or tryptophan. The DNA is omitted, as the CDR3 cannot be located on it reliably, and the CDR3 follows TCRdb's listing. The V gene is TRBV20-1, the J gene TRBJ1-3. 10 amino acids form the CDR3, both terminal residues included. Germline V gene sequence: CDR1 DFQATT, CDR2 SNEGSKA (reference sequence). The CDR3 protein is CSARRFSKNT.

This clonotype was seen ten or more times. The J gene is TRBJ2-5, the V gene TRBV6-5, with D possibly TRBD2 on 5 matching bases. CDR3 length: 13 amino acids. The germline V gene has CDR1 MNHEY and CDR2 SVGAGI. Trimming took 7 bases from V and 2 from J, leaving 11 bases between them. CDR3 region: CASTGRVQETQYF. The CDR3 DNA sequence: TGTGCCAGCACCGGGCGGGTACAAGAGACCCAGTACTTC.

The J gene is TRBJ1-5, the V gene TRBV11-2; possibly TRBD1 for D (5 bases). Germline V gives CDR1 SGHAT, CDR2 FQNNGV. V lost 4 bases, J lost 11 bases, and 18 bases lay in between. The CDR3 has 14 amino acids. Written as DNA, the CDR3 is TGTGCCAGCAGCTCTGGACAAAAACAAGAGACCCAGCATTTT. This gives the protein CASSSGQKQETQHF.

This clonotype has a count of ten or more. The CDR3 DNA reads as TGCAGTGCTGGAGGGCGGGAGTACACTGAAGCTTTCTTT. As protein: CSAGGREYTEAFF. The chain is built from TRBV20-1 and TRBJ1-1; D not resolved. Trimming removed 5 bases at V and 3 bases at J, with 13 bases between. CDR1 and CDR2 (germline): DFQATT, SNEGSKA (reference sequence). The CDR3 loop spans 13 amino acids.

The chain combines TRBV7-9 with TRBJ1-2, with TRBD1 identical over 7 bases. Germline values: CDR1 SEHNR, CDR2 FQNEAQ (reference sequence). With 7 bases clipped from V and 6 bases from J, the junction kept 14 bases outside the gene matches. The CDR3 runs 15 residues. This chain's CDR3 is CASTPDRASRNGYTF. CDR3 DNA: TGTGCCAGCACCCCCGACAGGGCTAGTCGGAATGGCTACACCTTC.

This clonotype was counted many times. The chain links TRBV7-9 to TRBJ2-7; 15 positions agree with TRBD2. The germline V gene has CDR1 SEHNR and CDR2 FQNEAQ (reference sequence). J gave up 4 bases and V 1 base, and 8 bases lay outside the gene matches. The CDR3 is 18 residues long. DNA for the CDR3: TGTGCCAGCAGCTTAGGGGGACTAGCGGGAGGTCCAGGGTACGAGCAGTACTTC. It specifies CASSLGGLAGGPGYEQYF.

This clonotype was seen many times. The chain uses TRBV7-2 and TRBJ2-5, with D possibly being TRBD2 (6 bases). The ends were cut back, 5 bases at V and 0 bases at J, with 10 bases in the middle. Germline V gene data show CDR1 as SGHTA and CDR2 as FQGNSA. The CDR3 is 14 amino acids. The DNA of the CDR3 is TGTGCCAGCAGCCGCGGGGTCTACCAAGAGACCCAGTACTTC. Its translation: CASSRGVYQETQYF.

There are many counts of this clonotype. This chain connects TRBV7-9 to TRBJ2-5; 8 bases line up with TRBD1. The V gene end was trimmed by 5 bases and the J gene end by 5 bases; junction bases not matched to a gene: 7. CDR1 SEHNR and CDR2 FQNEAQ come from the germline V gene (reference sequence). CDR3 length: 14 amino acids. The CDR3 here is CASSQETGAETQYF. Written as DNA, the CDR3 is TGTGCCAGCAGCCAAGAGACAGGGGCGGAGACCCAGTACTTC.

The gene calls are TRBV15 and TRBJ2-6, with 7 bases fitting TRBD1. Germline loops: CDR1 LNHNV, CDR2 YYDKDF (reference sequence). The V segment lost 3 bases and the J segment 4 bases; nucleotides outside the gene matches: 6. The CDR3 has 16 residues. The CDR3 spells CATSSTGVSGANVLTF. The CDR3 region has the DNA TGTGCCACCAGCAGTACAGGGGTATCCGGGGCCAACGTCCTGACTTTC. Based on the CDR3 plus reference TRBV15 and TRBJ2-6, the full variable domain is DAMVIQNPRYQVTQFGKPVTLSCSQTLNHNVMYWYQQKSSQAPKLLFHYYDKDFNNEADTPDNFQSRRPNTSFCFLDIRSPGLGDTAMYLCATSSTGVSGANVLTFGAGSRLTVL.

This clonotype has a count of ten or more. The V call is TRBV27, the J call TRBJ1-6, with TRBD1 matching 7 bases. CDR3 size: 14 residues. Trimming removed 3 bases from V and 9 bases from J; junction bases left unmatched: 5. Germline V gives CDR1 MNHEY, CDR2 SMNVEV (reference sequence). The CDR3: CASSFGQEFSPLHF. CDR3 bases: TGTGCCAGCAGTTTTGGACAGGAGTTTTCACCCCTCCACTTT.